The 11 T cell receptor beta chains below were found in one sample sequenced in a study of T-cell reconstitution after alpha-beta-depleted transplantation in children. For TCRbeta, the library was prepared with unique molecular identifiers. Via MiXCR, TCRdb re-called the PCR reads, giving one row per CDR3 protein. Of hundreds of thousands of distinct CDR3 sequences listed, 9.5% to 13% are singletons. The specimen was PBMCs, collected before TCRalphabeta/CD19-depleted stem cell transplant. These receptors were obtained from a child less than two years old with acute myeloid leukemia, due to receive a stem cell transplant.

This clonotype was found a few times. The chain employs TRBV7-2 and TRBJ2-7; no definite D call. Germline loops: CDR1 SGHTA, CDR2 FQGNSA. The CDR3 has 13 residues. Trimming removed 2 bases from V and 5 bases from J, with 10 bases in between. The CDR3 nucleotides read TGTGCCAGCAGCTTAATCCCGACGCACGAGCAGTACTTC. Amino acid sequence: CASSLIPTHEQYF. Variable domain in full (rest from reference TRBV7-2 and TRBJ2-7): GAGVSQSPSNKVTEKGKDVELRCDPISGHTALYWYRQSLGQGLEFLIYFQGNSAPDKSGLPSDRFSAERTGGSVSTLTIQRTQQEDSAVYLCASSLIPTHEQYFGPGTRLTVT.

This clonotype was detected ten times or more. The chain recombines TRBV7-2 with TRBJ1-3; no clear D. CDR1 and CDR2 from the germline V gene are SGHTA and FQGNSA. The CDR3 loop spans 14 amino acids. V was clipped by 0 bases and J by 0 bases, with 3 bases between them. Here the CDR3 reads CASSLANSGNTIYF. The CDR3 nucleotides read TGTGCCAGCAGCTTAGCAAACTCTGGAAACACCATATATTTT.

This clonotype was found many times. The rearrangement joins TRBV28 to TRBJ1-1, with D unresolved. V was trimmed by 2 bases and J by 6 bases, leaving 4 bases between them. The CDR3 extends over 11 amino acids. Germline V lookup: CDR1 MDHEN, CDR2 SYDVKM. CDR3 DNA: TGTGCCAGCAGTTTAACTTCTGAAGCTTTCTTT. The encoded protein is CASSLTSEAFF. Supplemented by reference TRBV28 and TRBJ1-1, the full variable domain reads DVKVTQSSRYLVKRTGEKVFLECVQDMDHENMFWYRQDPGLGLRLIYFSYDVKMKEKGDIPEGYSVSREKKERFSLILESASTNQTSMYLCASSLTSEAFFGQGTRLTVV.

This clonotype was detected many times. The chain joins TRBV20-1 to TRBJ2-7; weak D call: TRBD1 (6 bases). V gave up 6 bases and J gave up 7 bases, with 28 bases separating them. The CDR3 sequence is 16 residues long. CDR1 and CDR2 from the germline V gene are DFQATT and SNEGSKA (reference sequence). The CDR3 loop is CSAADPIQGVSGEQYF. DNA for the CDR3: TGCAGTGCGGCCGACCCAATACAGGGAGTAAGCGGTGAGCAGTACTTC.

This clonotype was detected many times. CDR3 nucleotide sequence: TGTGCCAGCAGCCAACGGACAGAGCAGTTCTTC. It codes for CASSQRTEQFF. The rearrangement joins TRBV11-2 to TRBJ2-1; a weak D match, TRBD1 (5 bases). The CDR3 runs to 11 residues. V was shortened by 5 bases and J by 10 bases, with 9 bases between the two germline ends. Germline CDR1 and CDR2: SGHAT and FQNNGV.

This clonotype was detected a few times. This chain uses TRBV5-1 with TRBJ2-3; D tentatively reads TRBD1 or TRBD2 (5 bases each). Trimming removed 3 bases from V and 9 bases from J, with 17 bases in between. Germline CDR1 and CDR2: SGHRS and YFSETQ. This CDR3 has 14 amino acids. In DNA, the CDR3 is TGCGCCAGCAGCTCGGGGCCGCCCCAGCAAACGCAGTATTTT. This gives the protein CASSSGPPQQTQYF. The full variable domain, with the rest looked up from reference TRBV5-1 and TRBJ2-3, is KAGVTQTPRYLIKTRGQQVTLSCSPISGHRSVSWYQQTPGQGLQFLFEYFSETQRNKGNFPGRFSGRQFSNSRSEMNVSTLELGDSALYLCASSSGPPQQTQYFGPGTRLTVL.

This clonotype has at least ten counts. The chain links TRBV27 to TRBJ2-1, with D possibly TRBD2 on 6 matching bases. The CDR3 length is 13 residues. Germline CDR1 MNHEY, CDR2 SMNVEV (reference sequence). Trimming pared 3 bases from V and 7 bases from J, leaving 10 bases between. The CDR3 loop reads CASSFSGENEQFF. CDR3 DNA sequence: TGTGCCAGCAGTTTTTCGGGGGAGAATGAGCAGTTCTTC.

This clonotype occurred many times. The V call is TRBV29-1, the J call TRBJ1-2; no firm D call. CDR3 length: 14 amino acids. Germline values: CDR1 SQVTM, CDR2 ANQGSEA. Trimming removed 0 bases from V and 1 base from J, with 9 bases in between. The CDR3 DNA follows: TGCAGCGTTGAAGATCGGCAGCTTAACTATGGCTACACCTTC. It codes for CSVEDRQLNYGYTF. The full variable domain, its missing parts supplied by reference TRBV29-1 and TRBJ1-2, is SAVISQKPSRDICQRGTSLTIQCQVDSQVTMMFWYRQQPGQSLTLIATANQGSEATYESGFVIDKFPISRPNLTFSTLTVSNMSPEDSSIYLCSVEDRQLNYGYTFGSGTRLTVV.

About this clonotype itself: The junction and the germline gene differ at one end; a read error may be behind it. The chain uses TRBV18 and TRBJ1-2; D is ambiguous. The CDR3 length is 14 residues. CDR1 KGHSH and CDR2 LQKENI come from the germline V gene. The CDR3 region is CASSPSGDSSSTRF. In DNA form, the CDR3 reads TGTGCCAGCTCCCCAAGCGGAGATTCGTCGTCGACGCGCTTC.

This clonotype was seen at least ten times. The V gene is TRBV24-1, the J gene TRBJ1-2; maybe TRBD1 (6 bases). The germline CDR1 and CDR2 sequences are KGHDR and SFDVKD. The CDR3 sequence is 11 residues long. Trimming took off 6 bases at V and 6 bases at J, with 7 bases between the two ends. The CDR3 loop is CATSYRDGYTF. The CDR3 DNA sequence: TGTGCCACCAGTTACAGGGATGGCTACACCTTC.

At least ten counts were recorded for this clonotype. V gene TRBV6-2 or TRBV6-3 combines with J gene TRBJ2-7; 9 bases fit TRBD2. Trimming took 3 bases from V and 3 from J; bases not matched to a gene: 6. The CDR3 is made up of 15 amino acids. The germline CDR1 and CDR2 sequences are MNHEY and SVGEGT. In DNA form, the CDR3 reads TGTGCCAGCAGTTATGGAGCGGGAGGATTCTACGAGCAGTACTTC. This gives the protein CASSYGAGGFYEQYF.